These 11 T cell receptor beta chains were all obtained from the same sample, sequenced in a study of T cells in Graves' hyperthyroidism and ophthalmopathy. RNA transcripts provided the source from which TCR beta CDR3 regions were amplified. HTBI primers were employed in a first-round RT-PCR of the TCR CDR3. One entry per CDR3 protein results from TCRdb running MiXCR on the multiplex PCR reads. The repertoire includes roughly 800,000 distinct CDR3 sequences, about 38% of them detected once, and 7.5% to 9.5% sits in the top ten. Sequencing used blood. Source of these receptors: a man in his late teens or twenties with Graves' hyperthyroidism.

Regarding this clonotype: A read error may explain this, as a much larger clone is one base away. The chain's CDR3 is CSVETGNEQYF. The CDR3 DNA follows: TGCAGCGTTGAGACAGGGAACGAGCAGTACTTC. The genes are TRBV29-1 and TRBJ2-7, with TRBD1 matching 7 bases. Germline CDR1 reads SQVTM; CDR2 reads ANQGSEA. CDR3 length equals 11 residues. The V gene end was trimmed by 3 bases and the J gene end by 5 bases; junction bases not matched to a gene: 1.

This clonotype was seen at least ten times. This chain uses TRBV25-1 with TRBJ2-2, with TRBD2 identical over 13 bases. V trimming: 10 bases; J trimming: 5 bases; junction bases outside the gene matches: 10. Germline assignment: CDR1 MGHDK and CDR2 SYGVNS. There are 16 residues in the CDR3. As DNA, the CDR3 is TGTGCCAACCCGACTAGCGGGAGGTCGGTAACCGGGGAGCTGTTTTTT. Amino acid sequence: CANPTSGRSVTGELFF. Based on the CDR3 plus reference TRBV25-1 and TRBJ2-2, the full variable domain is EADIYQTPRYLVIGTGKKITLECSQTMGHDKMYWYQQDPGMELHLIHYSYGVNSTEKGDLSSESTVSRIRTEHFPLTLESARPSHTSQYLCANPTSGRSVTGELFFGEGSRLTVL.

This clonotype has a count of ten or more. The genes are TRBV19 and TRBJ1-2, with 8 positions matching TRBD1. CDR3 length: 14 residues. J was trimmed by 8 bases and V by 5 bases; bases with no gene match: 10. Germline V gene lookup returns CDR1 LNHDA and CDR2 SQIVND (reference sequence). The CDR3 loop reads CASSDPGTGIGYTF. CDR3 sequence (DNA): TGTGCCAGTAGTGATCCCGGGACAGGAATCGGCTACACCTTC.

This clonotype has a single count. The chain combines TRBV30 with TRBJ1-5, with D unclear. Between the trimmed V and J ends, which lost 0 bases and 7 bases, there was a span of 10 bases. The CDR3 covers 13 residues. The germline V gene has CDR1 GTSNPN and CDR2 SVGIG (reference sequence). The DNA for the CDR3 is TGTGCCTGGAGTGTCGAGGCGGCACAGCCCCAGCATTTT. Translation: CAWSVEAAQPQHF.

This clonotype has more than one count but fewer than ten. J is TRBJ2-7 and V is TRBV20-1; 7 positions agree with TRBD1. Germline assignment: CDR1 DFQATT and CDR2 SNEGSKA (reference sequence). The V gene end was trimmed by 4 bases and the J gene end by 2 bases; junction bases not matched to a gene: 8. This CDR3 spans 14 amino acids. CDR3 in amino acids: CSATGQLNPYEQYF. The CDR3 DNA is TGCAGTGCTACGGGACAGCTAAACCCCTACGAGCAGTACTTC.

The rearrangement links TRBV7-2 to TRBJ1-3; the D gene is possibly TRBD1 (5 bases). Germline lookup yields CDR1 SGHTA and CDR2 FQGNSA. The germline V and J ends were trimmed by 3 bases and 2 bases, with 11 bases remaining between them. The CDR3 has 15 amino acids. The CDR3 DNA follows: TGTGCCAGCAGCTTTCGACAGCATCCTGGAAACACCATATATTTT. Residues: CASSFRQHPGNTIYF.

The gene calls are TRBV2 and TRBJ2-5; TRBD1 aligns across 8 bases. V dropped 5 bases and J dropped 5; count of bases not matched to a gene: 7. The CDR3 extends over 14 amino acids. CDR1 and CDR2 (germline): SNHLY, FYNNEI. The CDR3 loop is CASSMDREGETQYF. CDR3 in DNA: TGTGCCAGCAGTATGGACAGGGAAGGGGAGACCCAGTACTTC. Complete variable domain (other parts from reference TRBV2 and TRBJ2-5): EPEVTQTPSHQVTQMGQEVILRCVPISNHLYFYWYRQILGQKVEFLVSFYNNEISEKSEIFDDQFSVERPDGSNFTLKIRSTKLEDSAMYFCASSMDREGETQYFGPGTRLLVL.

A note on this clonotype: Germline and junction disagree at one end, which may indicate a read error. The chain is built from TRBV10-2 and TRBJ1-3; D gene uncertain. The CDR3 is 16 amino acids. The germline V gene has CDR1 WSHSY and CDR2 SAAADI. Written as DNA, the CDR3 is TGTGCCAGCTCACCGGACGCACAGAGCTCTGGAAACACCATATATTTT. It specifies CASSPDAQSSGNTIYF.

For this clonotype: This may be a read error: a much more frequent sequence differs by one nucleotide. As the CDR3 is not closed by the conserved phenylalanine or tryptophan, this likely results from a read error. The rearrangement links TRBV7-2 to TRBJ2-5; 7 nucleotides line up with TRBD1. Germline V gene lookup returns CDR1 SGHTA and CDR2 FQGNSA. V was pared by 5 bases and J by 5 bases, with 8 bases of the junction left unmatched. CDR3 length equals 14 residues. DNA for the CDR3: TGTGCCAGCAGCGCCACCGACAGGGTGGAGACCCAGTACCTC. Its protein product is CASSATDRVETQYL.

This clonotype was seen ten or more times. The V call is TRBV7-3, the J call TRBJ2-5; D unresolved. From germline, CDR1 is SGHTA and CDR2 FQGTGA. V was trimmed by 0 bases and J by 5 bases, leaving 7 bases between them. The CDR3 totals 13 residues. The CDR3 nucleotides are TGTGCCAGCAGCTTAACTTTCCTTGAGACCCAGTACTTC. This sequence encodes CASSLTFLETQYF.

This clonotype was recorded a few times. The CDR3 nucleotides are TGTGCCAGCAGTCTTGGGTCAGGAGAGGGTAATGGCTACACCTTC. Translation: CASSLGSGEGNGYTF. The chain couples TRBV13 to TRBJ1-2; no clear D gene. The CDR3 consists of 15 residues. Germline values: CDR1 PRHDT, CDR2 FYEKMQ (reference sequence). With 6 bases removed from V and 6 bases from J, the gap between germline ends came to 20 bases.